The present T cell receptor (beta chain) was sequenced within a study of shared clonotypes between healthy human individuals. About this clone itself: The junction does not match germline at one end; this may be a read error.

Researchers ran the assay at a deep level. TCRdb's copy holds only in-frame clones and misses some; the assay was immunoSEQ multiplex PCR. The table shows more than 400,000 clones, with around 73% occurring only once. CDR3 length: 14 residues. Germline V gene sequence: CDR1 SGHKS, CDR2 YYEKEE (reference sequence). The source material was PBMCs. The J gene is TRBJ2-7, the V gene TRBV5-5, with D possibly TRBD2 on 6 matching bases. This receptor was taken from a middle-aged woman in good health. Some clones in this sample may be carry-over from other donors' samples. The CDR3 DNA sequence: TGCGCCAGCAGCCAATTTGCGGGGCCCTACGAGCAGTACTTC. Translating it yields CASSQFAGPYEQYF. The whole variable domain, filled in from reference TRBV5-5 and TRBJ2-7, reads DAGVTQSPTHLIKTRGQQVTLRCSPISGHKSVSWYQQVLGQGPQFIFQYYEKEERGRGNFPDRFSARQFPNYSSELNVNALLLGDSALYLCASSQFAGPYEQYFGPGTRLTVT.